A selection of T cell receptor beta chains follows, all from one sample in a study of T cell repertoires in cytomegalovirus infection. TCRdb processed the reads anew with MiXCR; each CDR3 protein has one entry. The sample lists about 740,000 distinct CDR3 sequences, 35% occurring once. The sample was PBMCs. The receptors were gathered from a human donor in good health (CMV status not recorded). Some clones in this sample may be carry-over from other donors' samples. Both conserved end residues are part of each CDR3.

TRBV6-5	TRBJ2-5	CASSYSGTEGETQYF
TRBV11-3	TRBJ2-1	CASSPGTSTHNEQFF
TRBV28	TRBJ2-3	CASSLTADTQYF
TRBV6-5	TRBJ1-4	CASSYLVDEKLFF
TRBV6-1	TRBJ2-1	CATGTGEQFF
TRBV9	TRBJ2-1	CASRPPGVAGGRNEQFF
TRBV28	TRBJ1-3	CASSKGAGNTIYF
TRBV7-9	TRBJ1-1	CASSPFGQGSTEAFF
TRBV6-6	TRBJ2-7	CASSYSKRTGDYEQYF
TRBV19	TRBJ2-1	CASSPHGSLGEQFF
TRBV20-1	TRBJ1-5	CSAMKGQPNQPQHF
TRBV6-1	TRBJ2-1	CASTARDRHNEQFF
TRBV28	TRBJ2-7	CASSSLQGPYEQYF
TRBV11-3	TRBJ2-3	CASSPRDYSDTQYF
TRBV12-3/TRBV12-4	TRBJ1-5	CASSFGKGGYQPQHF
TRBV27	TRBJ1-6	CASQAQGVLNSTLHF
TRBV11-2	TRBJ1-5	CSSSATRNQPQHF
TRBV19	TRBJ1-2	CASSLRDRVLYGYTF
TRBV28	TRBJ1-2	CASSSTRGGDLSGYTF
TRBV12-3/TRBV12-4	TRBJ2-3	CASSFRQGHTQYF
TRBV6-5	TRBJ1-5	CASSYSGTGVGGNQPQHF
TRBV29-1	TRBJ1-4	CSVTRDRDEKLFF
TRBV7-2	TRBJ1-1	CASSPETGRIAEAFF
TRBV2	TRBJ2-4	CASRRSTGVDKNIQYF
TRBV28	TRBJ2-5	CATHSTGPLGETQYF
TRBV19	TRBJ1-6	CASRVSGTSGNSPLHF
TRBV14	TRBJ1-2	CASSHGTGLQGYTF
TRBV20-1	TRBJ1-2	CSAADRNYGYTF
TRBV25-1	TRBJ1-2	CASSNPGTAKGYTF
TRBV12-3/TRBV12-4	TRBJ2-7	CASSQYRDSLYEQYF
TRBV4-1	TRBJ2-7	CASSQAPARGYEQYF
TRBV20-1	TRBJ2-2	CSAMEGTGELFF
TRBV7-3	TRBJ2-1	CASSLTRTRYSYNEQFF
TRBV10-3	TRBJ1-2	CAIRSTGPYGYTF
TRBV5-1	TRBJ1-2	CASSGRNEHGYTF
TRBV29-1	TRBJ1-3	CSVGPGSTGNTIYF
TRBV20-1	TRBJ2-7	CSATSGGTSDSYEQYF
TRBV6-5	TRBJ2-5	CASSYSNFGPETQYF
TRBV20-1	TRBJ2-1	CSARSGTRTYNEQFF
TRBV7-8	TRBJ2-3	CASSLGRGLIDTQYF
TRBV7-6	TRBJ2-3	CASSSTGGTTDTQYF
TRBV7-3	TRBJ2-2	CASSLTPKLSGELFF
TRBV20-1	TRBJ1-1	CSNLFQGLNTEAFF
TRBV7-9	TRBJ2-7	CASSFSSGTGASYEQYF
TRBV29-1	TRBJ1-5	CSVTPGTDNQPQHF
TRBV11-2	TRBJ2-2	CASSFLRLAGGTGELFF
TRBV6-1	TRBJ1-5	CASSEAGRGVNQPQHF